This T cell receptor (beta chain) was identified during a study of shared clonotypes between healthy human individuals. Germline V gene lookup returns CDR1 LNHNV and CDR2 YYDKDF (reference sequence). The CDR3 is made up of 16 amino acids. V lost 5 bases and J lost 8, with 24 bases in between. Measured with immunoSEQ multiplex PCR; TCRdb has only the in-frame clones, and not every one. The sample has some 900,000 clones, approximately 76% seen once; the top ten hold about 1.5%. The genes are TRBV15 and TRBJ1-2; D may be TRBD1 (5 bases). The sequence was obtained from a man aged 18 to 35 in good health. The specimen was memory CD4+ T cells sorted from blood. Regarding subset: CD45RA-negative fraction. CDR3: CATSVGHGGGLGGYTF. The CDR3 DNA sequence: TGTGCCACCAGCGTAGGTCACGGCGGGGGACTGGGAGGCTACACCTTC.